This T cell receptor beta chain was found in a study of CD8+CD57+ T cells in acquired aplastic anemia. Whole-study context: Sorted CD4+ and CD8+ cells yielded 3.2 ug of DNA on average.

Using genomic DNA as the template, TCR beta VDJ and CDR3 profiling was carried out. A single record per CDR3 protein comes from TCRdb applying MiXCR to the reads. This sample has 150,000 or so distinct CDR3 sequences, with 40% to 55% found just once. Study-wide findings and caveats: Patients and controls turned out to have roughly 30 CD8+ CDR3 sequences in common.

In patients chosen for sequencing, flow cytometry had shown CD8+CD57+ cell expansion. Among the patients, none had received any therapy at the time of blood sampling. In regard to this clonotype: The antigen is unknown.

The germline CDR1 and CDR2 sequences are WSHSY and SAAADI. V lost 5 bases, J lost 0 bases, and 9 bases lay in between. This CDR3 has 14 amino acids. Sequencing was carried out using sorted CD4+, CD8+, or CD8+CD57+ T cells (not recorded which) from PBMCs. The chain couples TRBV10-2 to TRBJ2-3, with D hard to call. The TCR was taken from a human donor with aplastic anemia. The chain's CDR3 is CASSFPTSTDTQYF. The CDR3 nucleotides read TGCGCCAGCAGTTTCCCGACCAGCACAGATACGCAGTATTTT.